The table lists the clone carrying this TCR beta chain with a few counts. What it binds is not known. This sample stems from a study of early T cells in non-severe SARS-CoV-2 infection. Study overall: Sequenced material consisted of bulk RNA (from unsorted whole blood), and chains were unpaired. Study findings and constraints: A preference for anti-spike CD8 responses marked VDJdb matching, which missed private and CD4 specificities.

CDR3 size: 12 residues. Germline CDR1 is MNHNY and CDR2 is SVGAGI (reference sequence). The V gene lost 4 bases and the J gene lost 6 bases, with 10 bases spanning the gap. Each cDNA molecule carried a unique molecular identifier. TCRdb re-called the 5' RACE reads through MiXCR, storing one row per CDR3 protein. The sample consists of 85,000 to 90,000 distinct CDR3 sequences, approximately 14% of them appearing once. Sequenced material: whole blood. The TCR comes from an adult who was a healthcare worker with PCR-confirmed SARS-CoV-2 infection or an uninfected control (not recorded which). V gene TRBV6-6 combines with J gene TRBJ2-7, with D perhaps matching TRBD1 (6 bases). Here the CDR3 DNA reads TGTGCCAGCAGTTGGTCAGGGGCCGAGCAGTACTTC. Protein: CASSWSGAEQYF.